This T cell receptor beta chain was recovered during a study of regulatory T cells in long-lasting Graves disease. Relying on iRepertoire HTBI primers and Arm-PCR of CDR3 regions, the team built TCR beta libraries. As originally analysed: Sample data revealed about 60 TRBV and some 14 TRBJ segments. From the multiplex PCR reads, TCRdb called clonotypes with MiXCR, one entry per CDR3 protein. The V and J calls reflect TCRdb's pipeline rather than the authors' work. Among about 440,000 distinct CDR3 sequences listed, 15% to 20% were seen once. This clonotype has at least ten counts. The CDR3 is 14 residues long. V lost 2 bases, J lost 10 bases, and 14 bases lay in between. Germline CDR1 SNHLY, CDR2 FYNNEI. Time point specified: newly diagnosed GD, antithyroid drugs for less than 3 months. Preparation of the TCR library used RNA extracted from PBMCs. Enrollment of patients was through an endocrinology department in Xi'an, China.

This sample also belongs to another study, concerning T cells in Graves' hyperthyroidism and ophthalmopathy. From that second work: RT-PCR in the first round (using the HTBI primer set) targeted the TCR CDR3.

This specimen consisted of peripheral blood mononuclear cells (PBMCs), obtained at new diagnosis, from a patient treated with antithyroid drugs. The chain is built from TRBV2 and TRBJ1-4, with D possibly matching TRBD1 (5 bases). The TCR comes from a woman aged 25 to 39 with Graves disease. CDR3 sequence: CASSESVFGGKLFF. The CDR3 coding sequence is TGTGCCAGCAGTGAATCAGTGTTTGGGGGAAAACTGTTTTTT.